The source of this TCR beta chain is a study of OX40 agonist ivuxolimab in advanced cancers. Study-wide context: Hepatocellular carcinoma, melanoma, renal cell or head and neck cancer occurred in dose-escalation patients. Participants averaged roughly 60 years of age (range about 23 to 90) and were less than 85% male.

Per germline, CDR1 MNHNS and CDR2 SASEGT. This CDR3 spans 13 amino acids. V lost 8 bases to trimming and J lost 5 bases, with 15 bases between them. Assay: immunoSEQ multiplex PCR; the TCRdb copy retains only in-frame clones and omits some. The sample contains approximately 51,000 clones, approximately 80% of which appear only once. The clonotype was recovered from an adult with an advanced solid tumor such as melanoma, head and neck, liver or kidney cancer. The J gene is TRBJ1-1, the V gene TRBV6-1; TRBD1 might be the D (5 bases). Sequences were derived from CD4+ or CD8+ T cells sorted from blood, sampled in a trial of the OX40 agonist ivuxolimab. This CDR3 reads CASLYQGRTEAFF. CDR3 DNA: TGTGCCAGCCTGTACCAGGGTCGTACTGAAGCTTTCTTT.